Below, 22 T cell receptor beta chains from the same sample are listed, as sequenced in a study of shared clonotypes between healthy human individuals. Sequenced by immunoSEQ multiplex PCR; TCRdb stores in-frame clones only, minus some. The sample contains around 2.3 million clones, more than 90% of which appear only once. Specimen: naive CD4+ T cells sorted from blood. Specified subset: CD45RA+ positively selected. All receptors come from a man younger than 30 in good health.

This clone has just one count. This chain connects TRBV28 to TRBJ1-3; perhaps TRBD1 as D (6 bases). Germline values: CDR1 MDHEN, CDR2 SYDVKM. The V end was cut by 8 bases, the J end by 0 bases, with 23 bases between. The CDR3 contains 18 residues. The chain's CDR3 is CASGSGGANRVSGNTIYF. The CDR3 coding sequence is TGTGCCAGCGGCTCCGGCGGAGCCAACAGGGTCTCTGGAAACACCATATATTTT.

The J gene is TRBJ1-2, the V gene TRBV5-1; TRBD1 matches at 7 bases. Germline CDR1 reads SGHRS; CDR2 reads YFSETQ. The CDR3 is 16 amino acids. Trimming took 1 base from V and 6 from J; bases not matched to a gene: 12. The CDR3 DNA follows: TGCGCCAGCAGCTTGCGGGACAGCAACGAAGGCCATGGCTACACCTTC. This encodes CASSLRDSNEGHGYTF. Looking up the rest from reference TRBV5-1 and TRBJ1-2 gives the full variable domain: KAGVTQTPRYLIKTRGQQVTLSCSPISGHRSVSWYQQTPGQGLQFLFEYFSETQRNKGNFPGRFSGRQFSNSRSEMNVSTLELGDSALYLCASSLRDSNEGHGYTFGSGTRLTVV.

This clone has a handful of counts. The chain is built from TRBV6-1 and TRBJ1-5, with 10 bases matching TRBD1. CDR1 is MNHNS and CDR2 is SASEGT in the germline V gene. The CDR3 contains 19 residues. The junction had 15 bases not matched to a gene; V was cut back by 0 bases and J by 7 bases. Here the CDR3 reads CASSEANHRQGADRQPQHF. DNA for the CDR3: TGTGCCAGCAGTGAAGCGAACCATCGACAGGGGGCGGATCGACAGCCCCAGCATTTT.

The rearrangement joins TRBV30 to TRBJ2-7; D not resolved. The CDR3 has 12 amino acids. Between the trimmed V and J ends, which lost 0 bases and 6 bases, there was a span of 9 bases. The germline V gene has CDR1 GTSNPN and CDR2 SVGIG (reference sequence). The CDR3 region is CAWSVSGFEQYF. In nucleotides, the CDR3 is TGTGCCTGGAGTGTATCCGGGTTCGAGCAGTACTTC.

V gene TRBV27 combines with J gene TRBJ2-7, with TRBD1 matching over 7 bases. The CDR3 totals 15 residues. With 5 bases clipped from V and 1 base from J, the junction kept 8 bases outside the gene matches. Per germline, CDR1 MNHEY and CDR2 SMNVEV (reference sequence). This CDR3 reads CASSTPTGWSYEQYF. DNA of the CDR3: TGTGCCAGCAGTACGCCGACAGGGTGGTCCTACGAGCAGTACTTC.

The V call is TRBV5-1, the J call TRBJ2-3; D could derive from TRBD1 or TRBD2 (5 bases each). This CDR3 is 16 amino acids long. In germline, CDR1 is SGHRS, CDR2 YFSETQ. Trimming took off 2 bases at V and 2 bases at J, with 15 bases between the two ends. CDR3 protein: CASSLGDAAPTDTQYF. The CDR3 bases are TGCGCCAGCAGCTTAGGGGACGCGGCTCCCACAGATACGCAGTATTTT.

The V and J genes are TRBV5-1 and TRBJ2-7, with 7 nucleotides matching TRBD1. The CDR3 extends over 15 amino acids. Unmatched junction bases numbered 12, after V lost 4 bases and J lost 5 bases. From germline, CDR1 is SGHRS and CDR2 YFSETQ. The CDR3 loop reads CASSPSGQTVHEQYF. CDR3 nucleotides: TGCGCCAGCAGCCCGTCGGGACAGACCGTCCACGAGCAGTACTTC.

The chain carries TRBV30 and TRBJ1-1; 8 bases align to TRBD1. After removal of 4 bases from V and 6 bases from J, the junction contained 10 bases not matched to a gene. The CDR3 totals 14 residues. Germline CDR1 and CDR2: GTSNPN and SVGIG (reference sequence). As DNA, the CDR3 is TGTGCCTGGAAAGGGGGCAGGGGGCACGCTGAAGCTTTCTTT. It specifies CAWKGGRGHAEAFF.

The rearrangement joins TRBV19 to TRBJ2-1; 11 nucleotides line up with TRBD2. The CDR3 runs 16 residues. CDR1 LNHDA and CDR2 SQIVND come from the germline V gene (reference sequence). Trimming took 6 bases from V and 4 from J; bases not matched to a gene: 8. In DNA form, the CDR3 reads TGTGCCAGTAGCGGGACTAGCGGCCCACCTTACAATGAGCAGTTCTTC. It encodes CASSGTSGPPYNEQFF.

This rearrangement joins TRBV19 to TRBJ2-2; unclear D gene. Trimming took 6 bases from V and 5 from J, leaving 13 bases between them. Per germline, CDR1 LNHDA and CDR2 SQIVND (reference sequence). This CDR3 has 14 amino acids. The CDR3 nucleotides are TGTGCCAGTAGAACAGTCCAAGGGACCGGGGAGCTGTTTTTT. Translated: CASRTVQGTGELFF.

This clone is a singleton in its sample. This chain links TRBV29-1 with TRBJ2-3; 7 bases line up with TRBD2. With 7 bases clipped from V and 5 bases from J, the junction kept 9 bases outside the gene matches. The germline V gene has CDR1 SQVTM and CDR2 ANQGSEA. CDR3 length: 13 amino acids. In DNA form, the CDR3 reads TGCAGCGCCGGGACTAATTTGGGAGATACGCAGTATTTT. Translation gives CSAGTNLGDTQYF.

In nucleotides, the CDR3 is TGTGCCATCGAACAGGGGGGCGTAAATTCACCCCTCCACTTT. It translates to CAIEQGGVNSPLHF. V usage is TRBV7-9 and J usage is TRBJ1-6; 8 bases are shared with TRBD1. Unmatched junction bases numbered 9, after V lost 10 bases and J lost 7 bases. The CDR3 has 14 residues. The germline V gene has CDR1 SEHNR and CDR2 FQNEAQ (reference sequence).

V usage is TRBV9 and J usage is TRBJ1-1, with D possibly TRBD1 on 5 matching bases. This CDR3 has 15 residues. CDR1 and CDR2 from the germline V gene are SGDLS and YYNGEE. The germline V and J ends were trimmed by 0 bases and 1 base, with 10 bases remaining between them. CDR3 residues: CASSVDGGKNTEAFF. CDR3 bases: TGTGCCAGCAGCGTAGACGGGGGAAAGAACACTGAAGCTTTCTTT.

This clone was observed a few times. Other DNA sequences of this sample code for an identical CDR3. The V and J genes are TRBV18 and TRBJ1-1, with D unclear. The CDR3 consists of 13 residues. The V end was cut by 1 base, the J end by 1 base, with 4 bases between. Germline V gene lookup returns CDR1 KGHSH and CDR2 LQKENI. Here the CDR3 DNA reads TGTGCCAGCTCACCACAGAGGAACACTGAAGCTTTCTTT. Translated: CASSPQRNTEAFF.

The J gene is TRBJ2-1, the V gene TRBV6-5, with D perhaps matching TRBD2 (6 bases). V gave up 11 bases and J gave up 6 bases, with 17 bases separating them. Germline V gene sequence: CDR1 MNHEY, CDR2 SVGAGI. The CDR3 extends over 13 amino acids. The CDR3 region is CAAGKRYSNEQFF. The CDR3 nucleotides are TGTGCCGCGGGAAAGCGATATAGCAATGAGCAGTTCTTC.

This rearrangement joins TRBV7-2 to TRBJ2-3, with 8 bases identical to TRBD2. J was trimmed by 10 bases and V by 6 bases; bases with no gene match: 12. This CDR3 contains 14 residues. In germline, CDR1 is SGHTA, CDR2 FQGNSA. This CDR3 reads CASRPSSGSGAQYF. CDR3 nucleotides: TGTGCCAGCAGACCATCCAGCGGGAGCGGGGCGCAGTATTTT.

V is TRBV19 and J is TRBJ2-1; D not certain. The CDR3 has 16 amino acids. The V gene's germline CDR1 is LNHDA and CDR2 SQIVND (reference sequence). Trimming took off 7 bases at V and 1 base at J, with 17 bases between the two ends. The CDR3 here is CASTMPSVGSYNEQFF. The CDR3 DNA follows: TGTGCCAGTACCATGCCGTCAGTGGGTTCCTACAATGAGCAGTTCTTC.

This chain joins TRBV7-8 and TRBJ1-1; no reliable D call. The germline V gene encodes CDR1 SGHVS and CDR2 FQNEAQ. The V end was cut by 6 bases, the J end by 0 bases, with 5 bases between. CDR3 length: 12 residues. CDR3 in DNA: TGTGCCAGCAGTCCGATGAACACTGAAGCTTTCTTT. Translated, it gives CASSPMNTEAFF.

The gene calls are TRBV7-2 and TRBJ2-1, with D perhaps assigned TRBD1 or TRBD2 (5 bases each). CDR1 is SGHTA and CDR2 is FQGNSA in the germline V gene. The CDR3 consists of 16 residues. Trimming cost V 4 bases and J 7 bases, with 20 bases left between them. CDR3 nucleotides: TGTGCCAGCAGCTCGATAAAACCGGGACGCGATAATGAGCAGTTCTTC. This translates into CASSSIKPGRDNEQFF.

The V gene is TRBV30, the J gene TRBJ2-6; TRBD1 agrees at 9 bases. The germline gives CDR1 GTSNPN, CDR2 SVGIG (reference sequence). V gave up 3 bases and J gave up 4 bases; unmatched junction bases: 7. This CDR3 is built from 16 residues. DNA of the CDR3: TGTGCCTGGAGAAAACAGGGGGCGCAAGGGGCCAACGTCCTGACTTTC. Protein sequence: CAWRKQGAQGANVLTF.

This chain uses TRBV9 with TRBJ2-1; the match to TRBD1 covers 7 bases. The V and J ends lost 3 bases and 3 bases, in that order; junction bases with no gene match: 6. This CDR3 spans 15 amino acids. Germline CDR1 SGDLS, CDR2 YYNGEE. CDR3 amino acids: CASSAKGQSYNEQFF. As DNA, the CDR3 is TGTGCCAGCAGCGCGAAGGGACAGAGCTACAATGAGCAGTTCTTC.

V gene TRBV18 combines with J gene TRBJ2-5; D is possibly TRBD2 (6 bases). The germline CDR1 and CDR2 sequences are KGHSH and LQKENI. Trimming pared 6 bases from V and 0 bases from J, leaving 23 bases between. CDR3 length equals 18 residues. CDR3 region: CASSPRVSSAPYQETQYF. As DNA, the CDR3 is TGTGCCAGCTCTCCCCGCGTTTCTAGCGCTCCGTACCAAGAGACCCAGTACTTC. Based on the CDR3 plus reference TRBV18 and TRBJ2-5, the full variable domain is NAGVMQNPRHLVRRRGQEARLRCSPMKGHSHVYWYRQLPEEGLKFMVYLQKENIIDESGMPKERFSAEFPKEGPSILRIQQVVRGDSAAYFCASSPRVSSAPYQETQYFGPGTRLLVL.